The source of this T cell receptor beta chain is a study of cytomegalovirus exposure and HLA in healthy donors (dated by TCRdb to the late 2010s). At the level of the whole study: An earlier analysis of roughly 570 of the donors reported roughly 300 Gb of sequence data and 90 million to 120 million unique TCR beta sequences obtained from about 170 million T cells. Roughly 300 gigabases of sequencing data and 70 million to 100 million unique TCR sequences were included in an early release covering 500 to 750 HLA-typed donors. Among the approximately 420 genotyped donors, approximately 81% belonged to the genetic ancestry cluster associated with self-reported Caucasian donors. The study was designed to test whether signatures of past pathogen exposure could be identified by cataloging public T cell receptors. Using immunosequencing, the study profiled T cell repertoires from 666 subjects and related those repertoires to cytomegalovirus serostatus. A separate validation cohort of approximately 130 different subjects was used in addition to the roughly 670-subject first cohort. The study combined high-throughput TCR immunosequencing, statistical association of individual TCRs with disease status, and machine learning to predict cytomegalovirus infection status. To study patterns of TCR occurrence, a later analysis re-analyzed previously published TCR beta repertoires from around 670 donors and added high-resolution HLA genotyping. Rather than drawing on any new phenotypic data, the later analysis identified candidate immune exposures from TCR beta sequences and the way those sequences occurred across donors. To decide whether each TCR beta V gene segment behaved as functional or pseudogenic, an earlier analysis of over 500 of the donors relied on high-throughput TCR beta sequencing. Donor age, sex, ethnicity and CMV serostatus were collected together with the repertoire data. A later genetic analysis used genome-wide SNP genotypes for about 55% of the 666 donors, treating that subset as a discovery cohort. Every discovery cohort repertoire had been produced on one sequencing platform. HLA typing included class I and class II loci at four-digit resolution. The number of typed donors differed by locus: about 620-630 for A, B, C, DRB1 and DQB1; 500 to 550 for DQA1; 600 to 610 for DPA1; and about 450 for DPB1. Because of strong linkage in the cohort, roughly 5 DR-DQ haplotypes were treated as single units for association and clustering. On average, roughly 250,000 unique TCR beta nucleotide sequences were sequenced per donor among 398 genotyped donors of the cohort, with about 19% of those sequences being non-productive. Broad study findings and their caveats: The sequencing pipeline was judged likely to have produced a cluster of highly shared sequence variants as a technical artifact. A further reported finding was that TCR beta sequences accurately predicted the HLA-A and HLA-B alleles for most subjects in the first cohort. In a later analysis, HLA-associated TCR beta chains showed more clonal expansion and lower generation probabilities than non-associated chains that were equally common. Several of the top co-occurrence clusters appeared to be linked to parvovirus B19, influenza, CMV and Epstein-Barr virus, according to a later analysis. Correlated functional status among segregating V segments might be attributable to linkage disequilibrium, but an unknown experimental factor could not be ruled out. Across donors, most TCR sequences were observed very rarely, whereas some public TCRs were present in many individuals. In a later genetic analysis, a missense DCLRE1C variant was associated with V-gene and J-gene trimming of TCR beta chains, and the association was replicated in an independent cohort. In this cohort, only TCR beta chains were sequenced, and detectable features were limited by the absence of alpha or paired-chain data. A later analysis associated some 17,000 TCR beta sequences with specific HLA alleles at a false discovery rate of 0.05. The earlier analysis of approximately 560 of the donors excluded around 17 rarely observed V segments, including chromosome 9 orphons, because counts were too low. Because HLA typing was missing for some donors at each locus, association tests included only the typed subset. A later analysis found that TCR association rates varied across HLA loci, with DRB1 alleles showing the most associated TCRs and HLA-C alleles the fewest. A later analysis found that most CMV-associated TCR beta chains appeared HLA-restricted, with HLA associations seemingly driven largely by CMV exposure. The authors suggested that the approach could potentially be generalized to other disease states and immunological phenotypes. The presence/absence analyses assumed that sequencing depth was roughly uniform across donors, and that assumption may not be true. Some IMGT-functional V segments, including TRBV6-2 and TRBV6-3, could not be told apart with the 87-base-pair reads, so those segments were excluded. When HLA alleles, especially DR and DQ, strongly co-occurred, TCR associations were difficult to assign to individual alleles. For the cohort, immune exposure information was limited to CMV serostatus. In vitro tests confirmed that a few of the cytomegalovirus-associated TCR beta chains recognize cytomegalovirus antigens. The classifier was reported to diagnose cytomegalovirus status with high specificity and sensitivity in both the original cohort and the validation cohort. The study gave a list of over 150 TCR beta chains associated with cytomegalovirus. An earlier analysis of approximately 530 of the donors showed that most TCR beta V segments appeared in productive rearrangements either about 87% or about 30% of the time, which broadly matched IMGT annotations. Compared with the roughly 670-donor mean, donors in an Asian-associated ancestry cluster had fewer N-insertions in productive TCRs, according to a later genetic analysis.

The library was produced with the immunoSEQ multiplex PCR assay. The multiplex PCR relied on a mix of 60 forward primers for TCR Vbeta segments and 13 reverse primers for TCR Jbeta segments. The CDR3 region of rearranged TCR beta genes was amplified from genomic DNA by a multiplex PCR assay. The Illumina HiSeq System was used to sequence the amplified TCR beta libraries as 87-base-pair reads. Under the source paper's analysis protocol: A later analysis counted approximately 74 million unique TCR beta chains across the 650 to 700 repertoires, and some 11 million of these chains were shared by at least two donors. To remove PCR and sequencing errors, raw reads were error-corrected and collapsed into unique sequences using a nearest-neighbor algorithm that merged closely related sequences. CDR3 sequences were aligned to IMGT reference sequences to assign V, D and J gene segments. For a sequence to be retained, a match of at least six nucleotides was required to both a V gene segment and a J gene segment. A rearrangement counted as productive if the CDR3 had no stop codons and remained in frame with V and J, and every other rearrangement counted as non-productive. Following IMGT convention, CDR3 was defined as the stretch from the second conserved V-encoded cysteine to the conserved J-encoded phenylalanine. Sequences without an unambiguous match to a single V gene segment were excluded from the earlier analysis of approximately 600 of the donors. In an earlier analysis of around 600 of the donors, V segments were called functional above 56.7% productive rearrangements and were called segregating when the between-donor standard deviation exceeded 5%. A statistical classification framework was built to diagnose cytomegalovirus status from the catalog of TCR beta chain sequences. A later analysis assigned V and J genes by comparing TCR nucleotide sequences with IMGT/GENE-DB human TR gene sequences. The TCRdist pipeline was used in a later analysis to assign CDR3 sequences and most-parsimonious VDJ recombination scenarios. In a later analysis, each TCR beta chain was defined by its CDR3 amino acid sequence together with its V-gene family, and reads lacking a unique V-gene family were excluded. In a later analysis, fewer than 600 highly shared, low-generation-probability nucleotide sequences were removed to address suspected cross-contamination and a sequencing artifact. For each public chain, a later analysis derived a clonal expansion index from normalized ranks of inferred template counts within each repertoire. Generation probabilities in a later analysis came from a VDJ recombination model fitted to out-of-frame rearrangements, and those results were checked against IGoR. In a later analysis, hypergeometric tests were used to score TCR-TCR, TCR-HLA and TCR-CMV co-occurrence, with a repertoire-size bias correction applied to TCR pairs. In a later analysis, false discovery rates were estimated by permuting HLA or CMV assignments 20 times. In a later analysis, co-occurring TCRs were grouped using DBSCAN, and TCRdist sequence similarity was added for clustering within HLA-allele-positive subsets. Co-occurrence clustering excluded repertoires with fewer than 30,000 or more than 120,000 public chains, plus five with anomalous nucleotide sharing. TCRdb took this table from immuneACCESS and kept in-frame rearrangements with V and J called. Such tables lack part of the clones; where checked against another copy, unresolved V genes explain under half of the gap, and the rest is unexplained. V and J calls plus clone size are reproduced from that table; the DNA served to infer D and trimming. For this sample, the table gives 25,000 to 40,000 clones. The ten largest clones take up under 4.5% of the sample.

As concerns this clone: Its antigen specificity is not known.

In total, 600 or so healthy bone marrow donors made up the cohort. Cohort members were all nominally healthy when sampled, although unrecorded immune exposures were likely present. The donor tested CMV seronegative, placing the donor among the 350 to 400 seronegative members of the cohort. A peripheral blood sample was provided by each donor, and peripheral blood mononuclear cells were used for TCR beta sequencing. The Qiagen DNeasy Blood Extraction Kit was used to extract genomic DNA from the blood cell samples. The CDR3 numbers 14 residues from cysteine through phenylalanine. The retained sequence is limited to the CDR3, 42 bases, with the frame set at the first base. For CDR1 and CDR2, the germline V gene (reference sequence) lists SGHAT and FQDESV. Compared with germline, V lacks 5 bases and J lacks 2 bases; bases without a gene match: 4.

The sequenced material came from PBMCs. The sequence came from a man aged 35-49 years in good health and CMV-seronegative. The V gene is TRBV11-1 and the J gene is TRBJ2-7; 9 junctional bases match TRBD2. CDR3 sequence: CASSVTSGAYEQYF. The bases are TGTGCCAGCAGCGTGACTAGCGGAGCCTACGAGCAGTACTTC.